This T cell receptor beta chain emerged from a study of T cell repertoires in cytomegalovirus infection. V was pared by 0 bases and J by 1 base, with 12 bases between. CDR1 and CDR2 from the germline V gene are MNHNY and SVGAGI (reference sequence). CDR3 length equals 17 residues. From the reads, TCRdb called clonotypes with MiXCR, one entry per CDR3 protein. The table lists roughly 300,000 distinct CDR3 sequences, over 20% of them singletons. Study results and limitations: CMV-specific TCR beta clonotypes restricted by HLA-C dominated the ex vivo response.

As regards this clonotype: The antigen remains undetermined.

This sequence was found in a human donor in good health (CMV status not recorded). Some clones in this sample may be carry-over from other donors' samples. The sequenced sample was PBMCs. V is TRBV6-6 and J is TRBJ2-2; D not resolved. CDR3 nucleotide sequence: TGTGCCAGCAGTTACTCAAGGTCTAGGCTGAACACCGGGGAGCTGTTTTTT. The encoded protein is CASSYSRSRLNTGELFF.